Listed below are T cell receptor beta chains from one sample, sequenced in a study of beta chain features in type 1 diabetes. Data came from immunoSEQ multiplex PCR; TCRdb stores just in-frame clones and leaves some out. The sample consists of some 160,000 clones, around 9.7% of them appearing once. Material for sequencing was central memory CD4+ T cells from blood. The receptors stem from a woman in her 30s with type 1 diabetes. Both conserved end residues are trimmed from each CDR3. Size values are once, few and many counts, or a class for expanded clones, and some rows have none.

CDR3 length: 14
V gene: TRBV7-8
clone size: few
J gene: TRBJ1-5
CDR3 protein: ASSSKGVGGNQPQH

CDR3 length: 12
V gene: TRBV9
clone size: -
J gene: TRBJ1-2
CDR3 protein: ASSGRTVFHGYT

CDR3 length: 11
V gene: TRBV7-2
clone size: few
J gene: TRBJ2-3
CDR3 protein: ASSLDRTDTQY

CDR3 length: 10
V gene: TRBV7-2
clone size: few
J gene: TRBJ2-5
CDR3 protein: ASSSTRETQY

CDR3 length: 15
V gene: TRBV4-1
clone size: -
J gene: TRBJ2-7
CDR3 protein: ASSQEASTLAAYEQY

CDR3 length: 11
V gene: TRBV6-4
clone size: few
J gene: TRBJ2-3
CDR3 protein: ASSEFSSDTQY

CDR3 length: 9
V gene: TRBV29-1
clone size: -
J gene: TRBJ1-2
CDR3 protein: SVGGGLSYT

CDR3 length: 12
V gene: TRBV29-1
clone size: few
J gene: TRBJ2-1
CDR3 protein: SVIASGRGDEQF

CDR3 length: 10
V gene: TRBV15
clone size: many
J gene: TRBJ2-1
CDR3 protein: ATSNQGNEQF

CDR3 length: 12
V gene: TRBV6-6
clone size: -
J gene: TRBJ1-1
CDR3 protein: ASSPPAVNTEAF

CDR3 length: 12
V gene: TRBV7-9
clone size: few
J gene: TRBJ1-3
CDR3 protein: ASSSQGAGNTIY

CDR3 length: 13
V gene: TRBV2
clone size: many
J gene: TRBJ2-1
CDR3 protein: ASSTTSGRAAEQF

CDR3 length: 11
V gene: TRBV30
clone size: -
J gene: TRBJ2-2
CDR3 protein: AWRAPNTGELF

CDR3 length: 12
V gene: TRBV5-1
clone size: -
J gene: TRBJ2-1
CDR3 protein: ASSLLASGFEQF

CDR3 length: 14
V gene: TRBV7-3
clone size: -
J gene: TRBJ2-5
CDR3 protein: ASSLGGLTTQETQY

CDR3 length: 14
V gene: TRBV4-2
clone size: -
J gene: TRBJ1-1
CDR3 protein: ASSRSNRGALTEAF

CDR3 length: 14
V gene: TRBV6-4
clone size: -
J gene: TRBJ2-1
CDR3 protein: ASSDRGLNSYNEQF

CDR3 length: 12
V gene: TRBV6-6
clone size: few
J gene: TRBJ1-4
CDR3 protein: ASSLRDTKEKLF

CDR3 length: 9
V gene: TRBV7-2
clone size: -
J gene: TRBJ2-7
CDR3 protein: ASSIDTEQY

CDR3 length: 16
V gene: TRBV5-1
clone size: few
J gene: TRBJ2-2
CDR3 protein: ASSLSRTSGGGTGELF

CDR3 length: 14
V gene: TRBV11-2
clone size: few
J gene: TRBJ1-4
CDR3 protein: ASSLIIQGSNEKLF

CDR3 length: 14
V gene: TRBV5-4
clone size: -
J gene: TRBJ2-3
CDR3 protein: ASSQKLAGEADTQY

CDR3 length: 13
V gene: TRBV10-3
clone size: -
J gene: TRBJ1-5
CDR3 protein: AISEGQGGSQPQH

CDR3 length: 13
V gene: TRBV27
clone size: -
J gene: TRBJ2-2
CDR3 protein: ASSLLSLATGELF

CDR3 length: 11
V gene: TRBV7-2
clone size: -
J gene: TRBJ1-2
CDR3 protein: ASSPWGVYGYT

CDR3 length: 11
V gene: TRBV6-5
clone size: -
J gene: TRBJ1-2
CDR3 protein: ASSYRQGYGYT

CDR3 length: 13
V gene: TRBV6-6
clone size: -
J gene: TRBJ2-7
CDR3 protein: ASSPGRTGLYEQY

CDR3 length: 10
V gene: TRBV2
clone size: -
J gene: TRBJ2-7
CDR3 protein: ASTRDSYEQY

CDR3 length: 12
V gene: TRBV10-3
clone size: -
J gene: TRBJ2-1
CDR3 protein: AIRRHGESNEQF

CDR3 length: 13
V gene: TRBV9
clone size: -
J gene: TRBJ2-3
CDR3 protein: ASSVDGARADTQY

CDR3 length: 13
V gene: TRBV27
clone size: few
J gene: TRBJ1-2
CDR3 protein: ASSLDRGRVDGYT

CDR3 length: 14
V gene: TRBV5-1
clone size: few
J gene: TRBJ2-1
CDR3 protein: ASSLDGRRGYNEQF

CDR3 length: 11
V gene: TRBV6-5
clone size: few
J gene: TRBJ2-2
CDR3 protein: ASSLPMSGELF

CDR3 length: 12
V gene: TRBV7-9
clone size: many
J gene: TRBJ2-1
CDR3 protein: ASSFTSGGNEQF

CDR3 length: 10
V gene: TRBV25-1
clone size: few
J gene: TRBJ1-2
CDR3 protein: ASSRSNYGYT

CDR3 length: 11
V gene: TRBV5-4
clone size: -
J gene: TRBJ2-7
CDR3 protein: ASTRDSSYEQY

CDR3 length: 12
V gene: TRBV29-1
clone size: few
J gene: TRBJ2-2
CDR3 protein: SVEIGHEAGELF

CDR3 length: 9
V gene: TRBV20-1
clone size: -
J gene: TRBJ2-1
CDR3 protein: SARLIAEQF

CDR3 length: 14
V gene: TRBV28
clone size: -
J gene: TRBJ1-3
CDR3 protein: ASSSAGQGFGNTIY

CDR3 length: 13
V gene: TRBV5-1
clone size: -
J gene: TRBJ2-7
CDR3 protein: ASSLGQGRAYEQY

CDR3 length: 14
V gene: TRBV28
clone size: -
J gene: TRBJ2-2
CDR3 protein: ASTTSGSAYTGELF

CDR3 length: 11
V gene: TRBV7-3
clone size: few
J gene: TRBJ2-5
CDR3 protein: ASSLATRRTQY

CDR3 length: 9
V gene: TRBV29-1
clone size: -
J gene: TRBJ2-5
CDR3 protein: SAREGETQY